The 8 T cell receptor beta chains presented below share a single source sample, sequenced in a study of cytomegalovirus exposure and HLA in healthy donors. Profiling relied on immunoSEQ multiplex PCR, and the TCRdb table lists in-frame clones only, not all of them. The table records around 260,000 clones, 90% of them present only once. Sequencing was carried out using PBMCs. The receptor set was obtained from a woman in her 30s in good health and CMV-seronegative.

This chain connects TRBV4-2 to TRBJ2-4, with D maybe TRBD1 (6 bases). The CDR3 is 16 residues long. Germline V gene data show CDR1 as LGHNA and CDR2 as YNFKEQ. Trimming cost V 0 bases and J 6 bases, with 15 bases left between them. The DNA for the CDR3 is TGTGCCAGCAGCCAAGAAATGGACAGCTTAATAAACATTCAGTACTTC. Protein sequence: CASSQEMDSLINIQYF.

CDR3 residues: CASSPYWWEGYPCEQYF. The CDR3 DNA is TGCGCCAGCAGCCCCTACTGGTGGGAGGGCTACCCCTGCGAGCAGTACTTC. The V call is TRBV4-3, the J call TRBJ2-7; 7 bases are shared with TRBD2. Germline CDR1 LGHNA, CDR2 YSLEER. The CDR3 consists of 17 residues. The V segment lost 4 bases and the J segment 6 bases; nucleotides outside the gene matches: 18.

The gene calls are TRBV7-6 and TRBJ2-1, with 7 bases fitting TRBD2. Germline V CDR1 and CDR2: SGHVS, FNYEAQ. The CDR3 runs to 17 residues. Trimming at V came to 1 base and at J to 5 bases, leaving 11 bases not matched to a gene. CDR3 residues: CASSLEAGGSLHNEQFF. CDR3 nucleotide sequence: TGTGCCAGCAGCTTAGAGGCGGGCGGGAGTCTCCACAATGAGCAGTTCTTC.

This rearrangement joins TRBV9 to TRBJ1-1, with 9 bases lining up with TRBD1. After removal of 4 bases from V and 11 bases from J, the junction contained 18 bases not matched to a gene. This CDR3 comprises 16 residues. Looked up from germline, CDR1 is SGDLS and CDR2 is YYNGEE. The CDR3 DNA reads as TGTGCCAGCAGCTCTTTCTTTGGGCGACAGGGGGGACGTGCTTTCTTT. This encodes CASSSFFGRQGGRAFF.

CDR3 in DNA: TGTGCCAGCAGTTTTAGTAGGTTCGGGGCTAGCGGGAGTAGGCACAATGAGCAGTTCTTC. It codes for CASSFSRFGASGSRHNEQFF. The gene calls are TRBV27 and TRBJ2-1; 10 bases match TRBD2. V lost 3 bases to trimming and J lost 5 bases; unmatched junction nucleotides: 19. Germline-derived CDR1 and CDR2 are MNHEY and SMNVEV (reference sequence). This CDR3 is 20 amino acids long.

The chain is built from TRBV29-1 and TRBJ1-1; D remains unclear. Germline V lookup: CDR1 SQVTM, CDR2 ANQGSEA. The V gene lost 2 bases and the J gene lost 0 bases, with 4 bases spanning the gap. The CDR3 consists of 12 residues. The CDR3 loop is CSVEQMNTEAFF. CDR3 nucleotide sequence: TGCAGCGTTGAACAAATGAACACTGAAGCTTTCTTT.

This chain connects TRBV7-2 to TRBJ2-4; D uncertain. Per the germline V gene, CDR1 is SGHTA and CDR2 is FQGNSA. The CDR3 length is 15 residues. Trimming cost V 4 bases and J 0 bases, with 10 bases left between them. CDR3 residues: CASSSTPVAKNIQYF. DNA of the CDR3: TGTGCCAGCAGCTCTACGCCCGTAGCCAAAAACATTCAGTACTTC. Combining the CDR3 with reference TRBV7-2 and TRBJ2-4 gives the whole variable domain GAGVSQSPSNKVTEKGKDVELRCDPISGHTALYWYRQSLGQGLEFLIYFQGNSAPDKSGLPSDRFSAERTGGSVSTLTIQRTQQEDSAVYLCASSSTPVAKNIQYFGAGTRLSVL.

The rearrangement joins TRBV7-9 to TRBJ1-3; D remains unclear. V lost 7 bases, J lost 3 bases, and 19 bases lay in between. Germline V gives CDR1 SEHNR, CDR2 FQNEAQ (reference sequence). This CDR3 is built from 16 residues. CDR3 sequence: CASTRAGLGYGNTIYF. For the CDR3, the DNA is TGTGCCAGCACCAGAGCGGGTCTAGGGTATGGAAACACCATATATTTT. The complete variable domain, with remaining parts taken from reference TRBV7-9 and TRBJ1-3, reads DTGVSQNPRHKITKRGQNVTFRCDPISEHNRLYWYRQTLGQGPEFLTYFQNEAQLEKSRLLSDRFSAERPKGSFSTLEIQRTEQGDSAMYLCASTRAGLGYGNTIYFGEGSWLTVV.